This T cell receptor beta chain originates from a study of shared clonotypes between healthy human individuals. V lost 8 bases and J 3 bases, leaving 8 bases between the germline ends. The CDR3 loop spans 12 amino acids. Per the germline V gene, CDR1 is MNHNY and CDR2 is SVGAGI (reference sequence). Data came from immunoSEQ multiplex PCR; TCRdb stores just in-frame clones and leaves some out. The sample lists some 2,400,000 clones, approximately 94% seen once, with 0.13% in the top ten. Sequencing was done on a sample of naive CD4+ T cells sorted from blood. Noted subset: CD45RA+ positively selected. The chain employs TRBV6-6 and TRBJ2-1; D is uncertain. This clonotype was obtained from a man between 18 and 35 years old in good health. For the CDR3, the DNA is TGTGCCAGCGGTCGGAGCTACAATGAGCAGTTCTTC. Its protein product is CASGRSYNEQFF.